A selection of T cell receptor beta chains follows, all from one sample in a study of beta chain features in type 1 diabetes. This table comes from immunoSEQ multiplex PCR, and its TCRdb copy is limited to in-frame clones, with some not included. The repertoire holds hundreds of thousands of clones, with over 12% as singletons. The material sequenced was naive CD4+ T cells from blood. These receptors were collected from a man between 18 and 29 years old with type 1 diabetes. CDR3s include the opening cysteine and the closing phenylalanine or tryptophan. The D gene is left open where the match is weak. A clone size is listed for some rows: how often the clone was seen (once, few, many), or a class if it is expanded.

J,D,V,size,CDR3,DNA
TRBJ2-3,TRBD2,TRBV10-3,few,CAITEGSSGSDTQYF,TGTGCCATCACCGAGGGGTCTAGCGGGTCAGATACGCAGTATTTT
TRBJ1-1,NA,TRBV6-5,few,CASSLKGQDTEAFF,TGTGCCAGCAGCTTGAAGGGCCAGGACACTGAAGCTTTCTTT
TRBJ2-4,NA,TRBV29-1,NA,CSVNRKNIQYF,TGCAGCGTTAACAGGAAAAACATTCAGTACTTC
TRBJ2-7,NA,TRBV29-1,few,CSVKQGSYEQYF,TGCAGCGTTAAACAGGGCTCCTACGAGCAGTACTTC
TRBJ1-5,NA,TRBV10-3,few,CAISGSPGENQPQHF,TGTGCCATCAGTGGGTCCCCGGGGGAGAATCAGCCCCAGCATTTT
TRBJ2-3,NA,TRBV9,NA,CASSVAGTALTDTQYF,TGTGCCAGCAGCGTAGCGGGAACAGCGCTCACAGATACGCAGTATTTT
TRBJ2-3,NA,TRBV14,few,CASSQFLGRDTQYF,TGTGCCAGCAGCCAATTTTTAGGGAGAGATACGCAGTATTTT
TRBJ2-7,NA,TRBV20-1,NA,CSAAREQYF,TGCAGTGCCGCGAGGGAGCAGTACTTC
TRBJ2-7,TRBD2,TRBV15,few,CATSHSGNREQYF,TGTGCCACCAGCCATAGCGGGAATCGCGAGCAGTACTTC
TRBJ1-2,NA,TRBV27,NA,CASRNSGTSYGYTF,TGTGCCAGCAGAAATTCCGGGACTAGCTATGGCTACACCTTC
TRBJ2-4,NA,TRBV4-2,NA,CASSQEQTLAKNIQYF,TGTGCCAGCAGCCAAGAGCAGACTTTAGCCAAAAACATTCAGTACTTC
TRBJ2-1,NA,TRBV11-2,few,CASSSSRGGYNEQFF,TGTGCCAGCAGCTCCTCTAGGGGCGGGTACAATGAGCAGTTCTTC
TRBJ1-5,NA,TRBV5-1,NA,CASSLGGGSNQPQHF,TGCGCCAGCAGCTTGGGGGGCGGTAGCAATCAGCCCCAGCATTTT
TRBJ2-7,TRBD1,TRBV7-2,few,CASSSGGDRGQRYEQYF,TGTGCCAGCAGCTCGGGCGGAGACAGGGGGCAACGGTACGAGCAGTACTTC
TRBJ1-1,NA,TRBV5-1,NA,CASSLDRVSAEAFF,TGCGCCAGCAGCTTGGACAGGGTCTCGGCTGAAGCTTTCTTT
TRBJ1-5,NA,TRBV5-5,NA,CASSFRPDASNQPQHF,TGTGCCAGCAGCTTCCGGCCGGACGCTAGCAATCAGCCCCAGCATTTT
TRBJ2-7,TRBD2,TRBV6-5,NA,CASSYSGLAEYEQYF,TGTGCCAGCAGTTACTCCGGACTAGCGGAATACGAGCAGTACTTC
TRBJ2-7,NA,TRBV18,few,CASSPPGVHEQYF,TGTGCCAGCTCACCACCGGGAGTCCACGAGCAGTACTTC
TRBJ2-1,NA,TRBV5-1,few,CASSEISGGSYNEQFF,TGCGCCAGCAGCGAGATTAGCGGTGGATCCTACAATGAGCAGTTCTTC
TRBJ2-1,TRBD2,TRBV5-6,NA,CASSFTGGSREQFF,TGTGCCAGCAGCTTTACCGGCGGGAGCCGTGAGCAGTTCTTC
TRBJ2-1,TRBD2,TRBV19,few,CASSMTSGDNEQFF,TGTGCCAGTAGTATGACTAGCGGGGACAATGAGCAGTTCTTC
TRBJ2-7,NA,TRBV7-9,few,CASSWGLAQLHYEQYF,TGTGCCAGCAGCTGGGGGCTGGCACAACTTCACTACGAGCAGTACTTC
TRBJ2-7,TRBD2,TRBV5-6,few,CASTENPGRGGVKYEQYF,TGTGCCAGCACCGAAAATCCCGGGCGCGGGGGAGTGAAGTACGAGCAGTACTTC
TRBJ1-2,NA,TRBV25-1,few,CASSDPRDGSYGYTF,TGTGCCAGCAGTGATCCTCGAGACGGAAGCTATGGCTACACCTTC
TRBJ1-2,NA,TRBV5-6,NA,CASSALSLGYTF,TGTGCCAGCAGCGCATTATCGTTAGGCTACACCTTC
TRBJ1-2,NA,TRBV4-3,NA,CASSQALTANYGYTF,TGCGCCAGCAGCCAGGCTTTGACAGCTAACTATGGCTACACCTTC
TRBJ1-2,NA,TRBV28,few,CASSLGQTYGYTF,TGTGCCAGCAGTCTTGGACAGACCTATGGCTACACCTTC
TRBJ1-1,NA,TRBV7-9,few,CASSFEGGTEAFF,TGTGCCAGCAGCTTTGAGGGTGGCACTGAAGCTTTCTTT
TRBJ1-5,NA,TRBV6-5,NA,CATTRGGNQPQHF,TGTGCCACAACCCGCGGGGGGAATCAGCCCCAGCATTTT